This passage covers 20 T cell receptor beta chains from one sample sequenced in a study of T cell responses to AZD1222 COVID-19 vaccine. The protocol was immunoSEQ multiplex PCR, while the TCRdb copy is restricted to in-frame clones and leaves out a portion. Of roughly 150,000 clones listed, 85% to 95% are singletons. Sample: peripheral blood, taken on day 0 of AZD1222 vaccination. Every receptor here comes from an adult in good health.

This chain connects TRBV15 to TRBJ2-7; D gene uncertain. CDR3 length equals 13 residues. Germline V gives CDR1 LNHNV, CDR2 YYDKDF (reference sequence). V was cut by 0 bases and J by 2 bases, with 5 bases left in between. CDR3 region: CATSRERAYEQYF. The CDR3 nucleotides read TGTGCCACCAGCAGAGAAAGGGCCTACGAGCAGTACTTC.

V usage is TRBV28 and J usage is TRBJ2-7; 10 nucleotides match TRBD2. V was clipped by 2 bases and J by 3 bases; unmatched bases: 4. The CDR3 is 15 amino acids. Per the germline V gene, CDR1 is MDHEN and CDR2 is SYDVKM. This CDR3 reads CASSLGLAAHYEQYF. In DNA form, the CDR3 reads TGTGCCAGCAGTTTAGGACTAGCGGCGCACTACGAGCAGTACTTC. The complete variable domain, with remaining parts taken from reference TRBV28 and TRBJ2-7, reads DVKVTQSSRYLVKRTGEKVFLECVQDMDHENMFWYRQDPGLGLRLIYFSYDVKMKEKGDIPEGYSVSREKKERFSLILESASTNQTSMYLCASSLGLAAHYEQYFGPGTRLTVT.

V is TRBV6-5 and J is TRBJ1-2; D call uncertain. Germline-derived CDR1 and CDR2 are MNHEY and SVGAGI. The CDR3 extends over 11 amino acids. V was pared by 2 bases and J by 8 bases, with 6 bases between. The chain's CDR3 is CASSYGEGYTF. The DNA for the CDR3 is TGTGCCAGCAGTTACGGCGAAGGCTACACCTTC.

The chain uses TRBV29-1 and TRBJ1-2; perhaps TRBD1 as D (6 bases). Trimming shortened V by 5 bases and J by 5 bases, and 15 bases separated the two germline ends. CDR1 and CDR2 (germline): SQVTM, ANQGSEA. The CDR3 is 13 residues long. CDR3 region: CSVPPPGDYGYTF. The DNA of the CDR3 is TGCAGCGTTCCTCCCCCAGGGGATTATGGCTACACCTTC. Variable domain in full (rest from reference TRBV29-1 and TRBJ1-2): SAVISQKPSRDICQRGTSLTIQCQVDSQVTMMFWYRQQPGQSLTLIATANQGSEATYESGFVIDKFPISRPNLTFSTLTVSNMSPEDSSIYLCSVPPPGDYGYTFGSGTRLTVV.

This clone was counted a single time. This CDR3 is CASSPEAANTGELFF. The CDR3 DNA reads TGTGCCAGCTCACCGGAGGCAGCCAACACCGGGGAGCTGTTTTTT. The chain recombines TRBV18 with TRBJ2-2; a weak D match, TRBD2 (5 bases). CDR1 and CDR2 from the germline V gene are KGHSH and LQKENI. V was shortened by 3 bases and J by 2 bases, with 10 bases between the two germline ends. This CDR3 contains 15 residues. Variable domain in full (rest from reference TRBV18 and TRBJ2-2): NAGVMQNPRHLVRRRGQEARLRCSPMKGHSHVYWYRQLPEEGLKFMVYLQKENIIDESGMPKERFSAEFPKEGPSILRIQQVVRGDSAAYFCASSPEAANTGELFFGEGSRLTVL.

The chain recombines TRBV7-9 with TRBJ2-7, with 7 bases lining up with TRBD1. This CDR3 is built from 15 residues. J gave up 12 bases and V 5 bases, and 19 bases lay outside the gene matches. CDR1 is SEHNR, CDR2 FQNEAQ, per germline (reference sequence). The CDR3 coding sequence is TGTGCCAGCAGCAGACCCGGGACAGTTCAGCCCCAACCGTACTTC. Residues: CASSRPGTVQPQPYF.

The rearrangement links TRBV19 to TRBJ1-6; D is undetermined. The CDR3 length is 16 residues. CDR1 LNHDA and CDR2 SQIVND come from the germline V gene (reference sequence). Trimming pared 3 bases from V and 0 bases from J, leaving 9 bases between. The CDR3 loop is CASSIRPSSYNSPLHF. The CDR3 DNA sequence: TGTGCCAGTAGTATCCGACCCAGCTCCTATAATTCACCCCTCCACTTT.

CDR3 bases: TGCAGTGCTAGCCCCGGGGAAAAACTGTTTTTT. It yields the protein CSASPGEKLFF. This chain connects TRBV20-1 to TRBJ1-4; no definite D call. This CDR3 has 11 amino acids. Germline values: CDR1 DFQATT, CDR2 SNEGSKA (reference sequence). V was shortened by 3 bases and J by 8 bases, with 7 bases between the two germline ends.

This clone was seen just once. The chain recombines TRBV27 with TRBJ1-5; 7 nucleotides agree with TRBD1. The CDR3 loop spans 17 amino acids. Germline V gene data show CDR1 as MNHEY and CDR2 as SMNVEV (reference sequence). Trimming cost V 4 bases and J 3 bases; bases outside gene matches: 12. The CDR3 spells CASSSYTTGRPNQPQHF. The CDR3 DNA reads TGTGCCAGCAGTTCCTACACGACAGGGCGACCCAATCAGCCCCAGCATTTT.

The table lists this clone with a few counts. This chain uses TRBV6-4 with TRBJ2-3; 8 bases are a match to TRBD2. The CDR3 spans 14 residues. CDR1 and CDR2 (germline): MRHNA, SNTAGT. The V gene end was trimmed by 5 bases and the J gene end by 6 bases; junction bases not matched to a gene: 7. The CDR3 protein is CASSQAGAADTQYF. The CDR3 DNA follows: TGTGCCAGCAGTCAAGCGGGAGCGGCCGATACGCAGTATTTT.

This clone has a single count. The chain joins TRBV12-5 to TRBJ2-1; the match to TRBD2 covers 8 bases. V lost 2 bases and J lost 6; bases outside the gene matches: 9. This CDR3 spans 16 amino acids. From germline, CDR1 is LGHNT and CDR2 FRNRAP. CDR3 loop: CASGLRSGGLINEQFF. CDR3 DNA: TGTGCTAGTGGTTTGCGGAGCGGGGGTTTGATCAATGAGCAGTTCTTC.

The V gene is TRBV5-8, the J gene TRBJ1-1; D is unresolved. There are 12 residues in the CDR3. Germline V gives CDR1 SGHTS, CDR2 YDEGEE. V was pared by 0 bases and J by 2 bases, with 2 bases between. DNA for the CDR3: TGTGCCAGCAGCTTGGTAAACACTGAAGCTTTCTTT. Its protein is CASSLVNTEAFF.

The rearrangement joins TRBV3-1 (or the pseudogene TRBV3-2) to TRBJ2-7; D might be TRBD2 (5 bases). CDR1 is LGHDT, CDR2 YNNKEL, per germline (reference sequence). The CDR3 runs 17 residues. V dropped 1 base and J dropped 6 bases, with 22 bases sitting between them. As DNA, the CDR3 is TGTGCCAGCAGCCAAGGACCTCCCCGGGAACTTGGTATCGAGCAGTACTTC. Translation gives CASSQGPPRELGIEQYF.

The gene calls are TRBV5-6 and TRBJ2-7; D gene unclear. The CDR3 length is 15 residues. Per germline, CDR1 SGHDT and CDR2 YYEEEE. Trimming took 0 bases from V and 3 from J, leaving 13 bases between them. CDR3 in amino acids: CASSLGADLLYEQYF. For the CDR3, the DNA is TGTGCCAGCAGCTTGGGGGCGGACCTACTCTACGAGCAGTACTTC.

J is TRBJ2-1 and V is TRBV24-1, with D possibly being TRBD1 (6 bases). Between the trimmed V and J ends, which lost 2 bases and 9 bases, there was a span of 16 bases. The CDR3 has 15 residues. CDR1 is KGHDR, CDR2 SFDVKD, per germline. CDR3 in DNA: TGTGCCACCAGTGATTCACAGGGATATGGAACTGAGCAGTTCTTC. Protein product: CATSDSQGYGTEQFF.

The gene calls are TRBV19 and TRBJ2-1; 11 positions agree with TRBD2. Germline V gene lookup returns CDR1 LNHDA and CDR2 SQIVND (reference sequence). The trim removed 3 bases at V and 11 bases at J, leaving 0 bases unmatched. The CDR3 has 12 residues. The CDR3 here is CASSMTSGKQFF. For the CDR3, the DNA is TGTGCCAGTAGTATGACTAGCGGGAAGCAGTTCTTC. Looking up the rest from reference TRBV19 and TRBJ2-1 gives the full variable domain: DGGITQSPKYLFRKEGQNVTLSCEQNLNHDAMYWYRQDPGQGLRLIYYSQIVNDFQKGDIAEGYSVSREKKESFPLTVTSAQKNPTAFYLCASSMTSGKQFFGPGTRLTVL.

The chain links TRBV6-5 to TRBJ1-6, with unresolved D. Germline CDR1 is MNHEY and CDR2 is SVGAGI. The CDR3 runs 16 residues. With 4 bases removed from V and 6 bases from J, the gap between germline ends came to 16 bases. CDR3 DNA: TGTGCCAGCAGTTTCCGATTCGACTGGGCTAATTCACCCCTCCACTTT. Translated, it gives CASSFRFDWANSPLHF.

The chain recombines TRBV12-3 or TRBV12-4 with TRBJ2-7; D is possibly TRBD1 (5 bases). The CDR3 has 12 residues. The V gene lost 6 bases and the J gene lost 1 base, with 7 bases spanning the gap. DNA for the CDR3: TGTGCCAGCAGCGACAGTTCCTACGAGCAGTACTTC. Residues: CASSDSSYEQYF.

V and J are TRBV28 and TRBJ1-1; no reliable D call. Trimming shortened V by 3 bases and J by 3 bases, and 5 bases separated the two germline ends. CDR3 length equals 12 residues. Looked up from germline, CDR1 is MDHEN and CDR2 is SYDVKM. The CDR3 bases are TGTGCCAGCAGTTTTCCGGACACTGAAGCTTTCTTT. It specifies CASSFPDTEAFF. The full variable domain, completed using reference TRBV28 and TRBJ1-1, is DVKVTQSSRYLVKRTGEKVFLECVQDMDHENMFWYRQDPGLGLRLIYFSYDVKMKEKGDIPEGYSVSREKKERFSLILESASTNQTSMYLCASSFPDTEAFFGQGTRLTVV.

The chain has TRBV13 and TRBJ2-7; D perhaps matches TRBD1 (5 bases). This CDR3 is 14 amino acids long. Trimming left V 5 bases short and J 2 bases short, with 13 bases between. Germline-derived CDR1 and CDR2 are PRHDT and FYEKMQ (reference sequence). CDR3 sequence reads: CASSDNRKAYEQYF. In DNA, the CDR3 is TGTGCCAGCAGCGATAACAGGAAAGCCTACGAGCAGTACTTC.